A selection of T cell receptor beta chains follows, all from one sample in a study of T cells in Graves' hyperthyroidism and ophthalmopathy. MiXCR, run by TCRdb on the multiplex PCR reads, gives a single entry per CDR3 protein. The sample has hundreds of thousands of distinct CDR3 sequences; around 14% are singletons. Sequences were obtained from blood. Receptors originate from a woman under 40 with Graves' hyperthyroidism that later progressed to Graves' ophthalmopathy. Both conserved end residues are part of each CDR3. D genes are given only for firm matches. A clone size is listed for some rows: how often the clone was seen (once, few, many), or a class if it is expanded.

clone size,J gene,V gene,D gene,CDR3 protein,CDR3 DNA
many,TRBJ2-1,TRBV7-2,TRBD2,CASSISGVHYNEQFF,TGTGCCAGCAGCATTAGCGGGGTTCACTACAATGAGCAGTTCTTC
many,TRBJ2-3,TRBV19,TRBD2,CASRATGLVTDTQYF,TGTGCCAGTAGAGCAACGGGACTAGTCACAGATACGCAGTATTTT
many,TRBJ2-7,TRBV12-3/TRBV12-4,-,CASSHSGTSYEQYF,TGTGCCAGCAGTCACTCCGGGACGTCCTACGAGCAGTACTTC
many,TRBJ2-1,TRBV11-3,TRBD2,CASSPSERGLWNEQFF,TGTGCCAGCAGCCCATCCGAGCGGGGCTTATGGAATGAGCAGTTCTTC
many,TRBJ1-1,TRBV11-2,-,CASSLGRVEAFF,TGTGCCAGCAGCTTGGGGAGGGTAGAAGCTTTCTTT
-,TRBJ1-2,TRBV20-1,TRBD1,CSARGTGDGYTF,TGCAGTGCTAGGGGGACAGGGGACGGCTACACCTTC
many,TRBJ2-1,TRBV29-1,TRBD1,CSVTPPGQGSYNEQFF,TGCAGCGTTACACCTCCGGGACAGGGGTCTTACAATGAGCAGTTCTTC
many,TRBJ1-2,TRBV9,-,CASSDSYGYTF,TGTGCCAGCTCCGACAGCTATGGCTACACCTTC
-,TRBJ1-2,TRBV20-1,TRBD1,CSASNNRGYGYTF,TGCAGTGCTAGCAATAACAGGGGCTATGGCTACACCTTC
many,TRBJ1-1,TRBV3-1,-,CASSQTMGAGAEAFF,TGTGCCAGCAGCCAAACTATGGGGGCCGGCGCTGAAGCTTTCTTT
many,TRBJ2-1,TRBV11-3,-,CASSARTAPEQFF,TGTGCCAGCAGCGCCCGGACTGCTCCTGAGCAGTTCTTC
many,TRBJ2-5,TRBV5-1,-,CASRVAGVQETQYF,TGCGCCAGCAGGGTGGCCGGGGTCCAAGAGACCCAGTACTTC
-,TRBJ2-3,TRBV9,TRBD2,CAITRTSGRQNTSTDTQYF,TGTGCCATTACTAGGACTAGCGGGAGGCAAAATACTAGCACAGATACGCAGTATTTT
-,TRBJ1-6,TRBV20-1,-,CSARSRILSDNSPLHF,TGCAGTGCTAGGTCCCGAATCTTATCTGATAATTCACCCCTCCACTTT
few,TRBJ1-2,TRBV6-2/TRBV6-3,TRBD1,CASSFRGGGYTF,TGTGCCAGCAGCTTCAGGGGGGGTGGCTACACCTTC
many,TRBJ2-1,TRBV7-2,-,CASVPSSYNEQFF,TGTGCCAGCGTTCCGAGTTCGTACAATGAGCAGTTCTTC
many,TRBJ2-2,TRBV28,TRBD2,CASSFRRTSGRARGTGELFF,TGTGCCAGCAGCTTTCGCCGGACTAGCGGGAGGGCCCGTGGCACCGGGGAGCTGTTTTTT
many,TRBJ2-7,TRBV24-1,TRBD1,CATPKAPDRGTYEQYF,TGTGCCACTCCTAAAGCCCCTGACAGGGGAACCTACGAGCAGTACTTC
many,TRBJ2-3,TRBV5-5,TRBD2,CASSLTGLAGHTDTQYF,TGTGCCAGCAGCTTGACCGGACTAGCGGGACACACAGATACGCAGTATTTT
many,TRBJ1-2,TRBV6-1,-,CASSINQGFGYTF,TGTGCCAGCAGCATAAACCAGGGGTTTGGCTACACCTTC